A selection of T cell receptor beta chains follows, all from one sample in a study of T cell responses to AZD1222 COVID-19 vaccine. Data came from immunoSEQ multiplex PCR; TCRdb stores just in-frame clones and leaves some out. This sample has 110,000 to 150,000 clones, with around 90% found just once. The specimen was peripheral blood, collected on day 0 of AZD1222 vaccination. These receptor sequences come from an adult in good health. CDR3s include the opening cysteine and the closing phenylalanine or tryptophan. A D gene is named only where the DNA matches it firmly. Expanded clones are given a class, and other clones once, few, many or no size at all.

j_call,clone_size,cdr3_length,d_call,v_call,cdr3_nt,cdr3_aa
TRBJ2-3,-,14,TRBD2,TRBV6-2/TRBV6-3,TGTGCCAGCAGTATCACGGGGGGGACAGATACGCAGTATTTT,CASSITGGTDTQYF
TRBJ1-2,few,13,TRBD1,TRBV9,TGTGCCAGCAGCCTAAGGACAGGATATGGCTACACCTTC,CASSLRTGYGYTF
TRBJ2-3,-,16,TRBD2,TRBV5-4,TGTGCCAGCAGCTGGACTAGCGGGGTTACCACAGATACGCAGTATTTT,CASSWTSGVTTDTQYF
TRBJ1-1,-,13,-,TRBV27,TGTGCCAGCAGTTTACGGGGTTCCACTGAAGCTTTCTTT,CASSLRGSTEAFF
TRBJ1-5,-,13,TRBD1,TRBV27,TGTGCCAGCAGTTTATCCGGGACAGGGTTCCAGCATTTT,CASSLSGTGFQHF
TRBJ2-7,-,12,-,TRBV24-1,TGTGCCACCAGTGGATCCCTGGGTGAGCAGTACTTC,CATSGSLGEQYF
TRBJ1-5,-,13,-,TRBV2,TGTGCCAGCACAGGACAACTCAATCAGCCCCAGCATTTT,CASTGQLNQPQHF
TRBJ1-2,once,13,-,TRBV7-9,TGTGCCAGCAGCTTAGCGGATGCCCGTGGCTACACCTTC,CASSLADARGYTF
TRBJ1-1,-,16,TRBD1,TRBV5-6,TGTGCCAGCAGCGTGGGGACAGGGGCCGTGGCCACTGAAGCTTTCTTT,CASSVGTGAVATEAFF
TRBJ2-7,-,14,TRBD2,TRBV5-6,TGTGCCAGCAGCTTTTTTAGCGGGAGGGTCGAGCAGTACTTC,CASSFFSGRVEQYF
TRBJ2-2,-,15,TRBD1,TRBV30,TGTGCCTGGAGAAGGACAGGGTTGGTCCCCGGGGAGCTGTTTTTT,CAWRRTGLVPGELFF
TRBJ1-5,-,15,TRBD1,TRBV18,TGTGCCAGCTCTCCCGGACAGGGTTTAAATCAGCCCCAGCATTTT,CASSPGQGLNQPQHF
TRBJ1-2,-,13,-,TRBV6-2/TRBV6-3,TGTGCCAGCAGTTACTCGATGCGCGGGACGGACACCTTC,CASSYSMRGTDTF
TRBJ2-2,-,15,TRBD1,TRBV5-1,TGCGCCAGCAGAGCTCCGGGACAGGGTTCCGGGGAGCTGTTTTTT,CASRAPGQGSGELFF
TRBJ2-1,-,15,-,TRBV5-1,TGCGCCAGCAGCTTAGACAGGAAATCCTACAATGAGCAGTTCTTC,CASSLDRKSYNEQFF
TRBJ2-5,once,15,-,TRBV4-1,TGCGCCAGCAGCCAAGAGGCCCTAGGGTTAGAGACCCAGTACTTC,CASSQEALGLETQYF
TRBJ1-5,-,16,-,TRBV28,TGTGCCAGCAGTTTTGGAGGGGCGCTAATTAATCAGCCCCAGCATTTT,CASSFGGALINQPQHF
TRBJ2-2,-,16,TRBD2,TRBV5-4,TGTGCCAGCAGCTCGGGGACTAGCGGGCCCACCGGGGAGCTGTTTTTT,CASSSGTSGPTGELFF